This TCR beta chain stems from a study of CD8 T cells in Susac syndrome. The sample holds a few counts of this clonotype. Germline CDR1 and CDR2: LGHDT and YNNKEL (reference sequence). V lost 0 bases and J 2 bases, leaving 8 bases between the germline ends. There are 14 residues in the CDR3. CD8+ and CD4+ T cells taken from blood had their TCR beta sequenced. RNA, at about 0.5 to 1 ug, was reverse transcribed with random hexamers. Multiplex PCR with immunoSEQ amplified the TCR beta CDR3 across 54 Vbeta and 13 Jbeta. Each CDR3 protein is one row after TCRdb ran MiXCR on the immunoSEQ multiplex PCR reads. Of approximately 110,000 distinct CDR3 sequences in the sample, 95% to 98% were seen once.

The sequenced sample consisted of CD4+ T cells from PBMCs. The source is a human donor in good health. The chain employs TRBV3-1 and TRBJ2-7; no definite D call. CDR3 sequence: CASSQDVSTYEQYF. Written as DNA, the CDR3 is TGTGCCAGCAGCCAAGATGTATCTACCTACGAGCAGTACTTC.